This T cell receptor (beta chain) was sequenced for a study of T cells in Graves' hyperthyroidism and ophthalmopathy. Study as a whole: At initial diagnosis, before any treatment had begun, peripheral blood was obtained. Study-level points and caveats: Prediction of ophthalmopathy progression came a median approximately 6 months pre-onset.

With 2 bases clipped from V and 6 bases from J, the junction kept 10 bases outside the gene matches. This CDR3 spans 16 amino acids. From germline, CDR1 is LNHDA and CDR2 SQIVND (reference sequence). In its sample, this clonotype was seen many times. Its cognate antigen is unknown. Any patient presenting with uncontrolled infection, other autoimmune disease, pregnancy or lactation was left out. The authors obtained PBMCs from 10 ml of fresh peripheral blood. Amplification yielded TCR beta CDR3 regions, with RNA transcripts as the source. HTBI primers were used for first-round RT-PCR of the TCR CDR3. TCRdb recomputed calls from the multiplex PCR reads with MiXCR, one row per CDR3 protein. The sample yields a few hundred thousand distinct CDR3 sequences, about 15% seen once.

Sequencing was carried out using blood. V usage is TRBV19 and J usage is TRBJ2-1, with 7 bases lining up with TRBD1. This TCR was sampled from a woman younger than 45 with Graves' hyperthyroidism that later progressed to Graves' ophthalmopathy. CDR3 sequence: CASSIWATGDINEQFF. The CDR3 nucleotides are TGTGCCAGTAGTATATGGGCTACAGGGGATATCAATGAGCAGTTCTTC.